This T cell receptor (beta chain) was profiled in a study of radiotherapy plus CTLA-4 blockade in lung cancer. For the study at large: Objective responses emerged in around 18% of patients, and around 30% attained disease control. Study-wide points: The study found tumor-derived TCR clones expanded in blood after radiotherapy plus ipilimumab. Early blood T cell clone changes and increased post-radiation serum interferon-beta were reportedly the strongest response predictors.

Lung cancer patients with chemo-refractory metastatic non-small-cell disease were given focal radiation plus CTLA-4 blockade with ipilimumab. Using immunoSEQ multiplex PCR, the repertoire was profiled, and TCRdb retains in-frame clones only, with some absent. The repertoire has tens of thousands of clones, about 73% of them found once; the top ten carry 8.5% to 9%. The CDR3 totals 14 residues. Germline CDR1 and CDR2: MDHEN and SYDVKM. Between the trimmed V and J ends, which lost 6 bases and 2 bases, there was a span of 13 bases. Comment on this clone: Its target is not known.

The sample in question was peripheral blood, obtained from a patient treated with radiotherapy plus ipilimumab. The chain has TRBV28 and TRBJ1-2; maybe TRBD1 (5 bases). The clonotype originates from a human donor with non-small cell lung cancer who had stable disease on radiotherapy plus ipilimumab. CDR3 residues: CASRRGSYNYGYTF. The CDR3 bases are TGTGCCAGCAGGAGGGGCTCTTACAACTATGGCTACACCTTC.